This TCR beta chain was documented in a study of cytomegalovirus exposure and HLA in healthy donors. Study overall: Within the Caucasian-associated ancestry cluster were approximately 77% of the roughly 400 genotyped donors.

The CDR3 is 11 amino acids. The germline V gene has CDR1 MGHRA and CDR2 YSYEKL. The ends were cut back, 8 bases at V and 10 bases at J, with 12 bases in the middle. As concerns this clone: Antigen: not known.

PCR employed 60 Vbeta and 13 Jbeta primers. Sequencing used immunoSEQ multiplex PCR; TCRdb keeps in-frame clones, though not all of them. The table includes 63,000 or so clones, approximately 70% detected once. Study conclusions and caveats: About 90% or about 30% of the time was how often most TCR beta V segments were productive, according to an earlier analysis. Within a later analysis, the majority of CMV-associated TCR beta chains appeared HLA-restricted. The study recorded more than 150 TCR beta chains that were cytomegalovirus-associated.

The chain recombines TRBV4-1 with TRBJ2-1; D is possibly TRBD2 (5 bases). Sequences were obtained from PBMCs. The receptor was derived from a man aged 50 to 59 in good health and CMV-seronegative. The CDR3 protein is CASSDFYEQFF. CDR3 bases: TGCGCCAGCTCGGACTTCTACGAGCAGTTCTTC.